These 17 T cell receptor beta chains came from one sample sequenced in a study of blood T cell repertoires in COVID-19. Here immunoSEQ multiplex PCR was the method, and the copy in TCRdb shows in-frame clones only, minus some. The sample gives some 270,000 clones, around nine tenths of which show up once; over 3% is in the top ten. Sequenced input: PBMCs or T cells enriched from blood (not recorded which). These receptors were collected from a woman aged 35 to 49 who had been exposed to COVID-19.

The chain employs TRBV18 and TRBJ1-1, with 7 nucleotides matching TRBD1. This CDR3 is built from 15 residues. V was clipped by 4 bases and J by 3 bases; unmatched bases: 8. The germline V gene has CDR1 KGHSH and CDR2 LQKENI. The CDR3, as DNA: TGTGCCAGCTCACGACCAAATCAGGGGGACACTGAAGCTTTCTTT. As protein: CASSRPNQGDTEAFF.

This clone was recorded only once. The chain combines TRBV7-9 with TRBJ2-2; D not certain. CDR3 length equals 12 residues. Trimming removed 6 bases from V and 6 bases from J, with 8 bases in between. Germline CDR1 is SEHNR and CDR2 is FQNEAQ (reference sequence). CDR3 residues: CASSVLAGELFF. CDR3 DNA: TGTGCCAGCAGTGTACTGGCCGGGGAGCTGTTTTTT.

CDR3 DNA: TGTGCCAGCAGTTTATGGACAGGGGATAGCAATGAAAAACTGTTTTTT. Its translation: CASSLWTGDSNEKLFF. V and J are TRBV28 and TRBJ1-4; TRBD1 agrees at 8 bases. V dropped 0 bases and J dropped 5; count of bases not matched to a gene: 5. CDR1 MDHEN and CDR2 SYDVKM come from the germline V gene. The CDR3 is 16 residues long.

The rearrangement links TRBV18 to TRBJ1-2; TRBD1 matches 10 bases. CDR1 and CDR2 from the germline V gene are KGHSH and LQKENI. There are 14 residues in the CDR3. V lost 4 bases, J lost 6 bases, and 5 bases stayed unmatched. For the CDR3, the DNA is TGTGCCAGCTCACGCGGACAGGGGGTCGATGGCTACACCTTC. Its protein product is CASSRGQGVDGYTF. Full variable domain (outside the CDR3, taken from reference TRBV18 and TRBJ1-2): NAGVMQNPRHLVRRRGQEARLRCSPMKGHSHVYWYRQLPEEGLKFMVYLQKENIIDESGMPKERFSAEFPKEGPSILRIQQVVRGDSAAYFCASSRGQGVDGYTFGSGTRLTVV.

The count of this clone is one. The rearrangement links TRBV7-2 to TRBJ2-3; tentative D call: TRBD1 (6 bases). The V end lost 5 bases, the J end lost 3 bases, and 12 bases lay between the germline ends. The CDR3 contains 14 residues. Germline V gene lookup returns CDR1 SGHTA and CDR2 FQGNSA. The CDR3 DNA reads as TGTGCCAGCAGCCCCGCAAGGGGGACAGATACGCAGTATTTT. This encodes CASSPARGTDTQYF.

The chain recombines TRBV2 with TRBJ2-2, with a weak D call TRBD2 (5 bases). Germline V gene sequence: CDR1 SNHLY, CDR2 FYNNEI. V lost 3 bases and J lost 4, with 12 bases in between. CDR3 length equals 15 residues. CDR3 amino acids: CASSEVASLTGELFF. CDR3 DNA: TGTGCCAGCAGTGAGGTGGCTAGCCTCACCGGGGAGCTGTTTTTT.

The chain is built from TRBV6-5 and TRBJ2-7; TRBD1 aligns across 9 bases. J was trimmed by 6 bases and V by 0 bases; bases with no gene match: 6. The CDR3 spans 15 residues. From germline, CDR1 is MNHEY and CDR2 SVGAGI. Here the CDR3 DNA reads TGTGCCAGCAGTTACTCGGGACAGGGACCTGCCGAGCAGTACTTC. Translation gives CASSYSGQGPAEQYF.

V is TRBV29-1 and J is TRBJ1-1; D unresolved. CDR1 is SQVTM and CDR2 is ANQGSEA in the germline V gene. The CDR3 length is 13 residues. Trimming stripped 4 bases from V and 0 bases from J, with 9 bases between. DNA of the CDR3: TGCAGCGTTGTGAGCTATATGAACACTGAAGCTTTCTTT. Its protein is CSVVSYMNTEAFF.

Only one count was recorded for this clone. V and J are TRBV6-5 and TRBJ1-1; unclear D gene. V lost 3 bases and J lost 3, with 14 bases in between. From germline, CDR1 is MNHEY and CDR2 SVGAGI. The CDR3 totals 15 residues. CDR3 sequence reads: CASSYRGYIYTEAFF. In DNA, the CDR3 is TGTGCCAGCAGTTATCGGGGATACATCTACACTGAAGCTTTCTTT.

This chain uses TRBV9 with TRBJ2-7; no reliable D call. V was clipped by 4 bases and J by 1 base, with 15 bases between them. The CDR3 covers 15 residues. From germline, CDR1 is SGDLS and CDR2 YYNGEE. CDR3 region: CASSPLGVRSYEQYF. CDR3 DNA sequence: TGTGCCAGCAGCCCCCTAGGCGTGCGTTCCTACGAGCAGTACTTC.

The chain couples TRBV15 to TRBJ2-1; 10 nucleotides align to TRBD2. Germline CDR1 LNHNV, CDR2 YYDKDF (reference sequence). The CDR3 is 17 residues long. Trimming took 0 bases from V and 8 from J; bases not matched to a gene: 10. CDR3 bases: TGTGCCACCAGCAGAGACCCTATAGCGGGAGGCGAGGATGAGCAGTTCTTC. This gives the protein CATSRDPIAGGEDEQFF.

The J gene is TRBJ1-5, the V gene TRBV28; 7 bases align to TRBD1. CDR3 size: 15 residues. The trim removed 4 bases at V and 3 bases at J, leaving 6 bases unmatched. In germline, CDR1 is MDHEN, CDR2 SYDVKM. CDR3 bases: TGTGCCAGCAGTTCGGGACAGCTTAACAATCAGCCCCAGCATTTT. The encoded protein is CASSSGQLNNQPQHF.

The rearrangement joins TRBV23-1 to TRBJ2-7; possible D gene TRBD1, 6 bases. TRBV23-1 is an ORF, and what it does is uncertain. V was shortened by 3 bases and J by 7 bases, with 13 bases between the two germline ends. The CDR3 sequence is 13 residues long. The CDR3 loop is CASSQPGQGEQYV. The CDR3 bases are TGCGCCAGCAGTCAGCCGGGACAAGGGGAGCAGTACGTC.

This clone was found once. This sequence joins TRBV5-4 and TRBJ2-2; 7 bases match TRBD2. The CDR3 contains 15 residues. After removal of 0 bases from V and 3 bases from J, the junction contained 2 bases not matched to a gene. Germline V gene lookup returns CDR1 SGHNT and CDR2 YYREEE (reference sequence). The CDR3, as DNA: TGTGCCAGCAGCTTGGAACTAGCGCACACCGGGGAGCTGTTTTTT. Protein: CASSLELAHTGELFF. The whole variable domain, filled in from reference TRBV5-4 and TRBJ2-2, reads ETGVTQSPTHLIKTRGQQVTLRCSSQSGHNTVSWYQQALGQGPQFIFQYYREEENGRGNFPPRFSGLQFPNYSSELNVNALELDDSALYLCASSLELAHTGELFFGEGSRLTVL.

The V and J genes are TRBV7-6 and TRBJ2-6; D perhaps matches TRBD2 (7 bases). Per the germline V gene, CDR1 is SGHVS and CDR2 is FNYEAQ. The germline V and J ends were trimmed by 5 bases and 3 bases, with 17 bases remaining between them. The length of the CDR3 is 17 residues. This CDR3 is CASSPRGGVGGANVLTF. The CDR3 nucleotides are TGTGCCAGCAGCCCCCGAGGGGGGGTCGGTGGGGCCAACGTCCTGACTTTC.

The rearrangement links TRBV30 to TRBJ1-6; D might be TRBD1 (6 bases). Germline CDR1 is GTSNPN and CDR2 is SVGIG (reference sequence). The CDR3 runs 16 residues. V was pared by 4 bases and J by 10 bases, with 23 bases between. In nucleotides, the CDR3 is TGTGCCTGGACCCGGGACAAAACGGGGGGGGACTCACCCCTCCACTTT. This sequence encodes CAWTRDKTGGDSPLHF.

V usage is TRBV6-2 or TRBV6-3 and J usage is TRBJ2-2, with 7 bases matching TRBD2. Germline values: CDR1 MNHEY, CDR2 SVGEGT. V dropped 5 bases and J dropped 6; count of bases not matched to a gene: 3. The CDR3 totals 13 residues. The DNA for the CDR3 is TGTGCCAGCAGTCGTGGGGGGGCCGGGGAGCTGTTTTTT. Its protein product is CASSRGGAGELFF.